The rows below give T cell receptor beta chains drawn from one sample of a study of early T cells in non-severe SARS-CoV-2 infection. Using its own MiXCR run on the 5' RACE reads, TCRdb lists one record per CDR3 protein. The data contain more than 90,000 distinct CDR3 sequences, over 10% of them singletons. Sequences were obtained from whole blood. The source is an adult who was a healthcare worker with PCR-confirmed SARS-CoV-2 infection or an uninfected control (not recorded which). CDR3s include the opening cysteine and the closing phenylalanine or tryptophan. Each record gives: clone size, D gene, V gene, J gene, CDR3 DNA, CDR3 protein. A D gene is named only where the DNA matches it firmly. Clone size is shown for a subset of rows, as once, few, many or a class of expanded clone.

clone size: many
D gene: TRBD1
V gene: TRBV20-1
J gene: TRBJ1-4
CDR3 DNA: TGCAGTGCTAGGGCGACAGGGGTTGAAAAACTGTTTTTT
CDR3 protein: CSARATGVEKLFF

clone size: few
D gene: .
V gene: TRBV6-5
J gene: TRBJ1-2
CDR3 DNA: TGTGCCAGCAGCCCCGGAGGCATGAGGGGCTACACCTTC
CDR3 protein: CASSPGGMRGYTF

clone size: many
D gene: TRBD1
V gene: TRBV7-8
J gene: TRBJ2-7
CDR3 DNA: TGTGCCAGCAGCTTCCACGACAGGGCAAGCTCCTACGAGCAGTACTTC
CDR3 protein: CASSFHDRASSYEQYF

clone size: .
D gene: .
V gene: TRBV18
J gene: TRBJ1-5
CDR3 DNA: TGTGCCAGCTCACCGGGTGGGCACCAAGGGGGCAATCAGCCCCAGCATTTT
CDR3 protein: CASSPGGHQGGNQPQHF

clone size: .
D gene: .
V gene: TRBV18
J gene: TRBJ1-1
CDR3 DNA: TGTGCCAGCTCACCAGGGACGGTAAGAAACACTGAAGCTTTCTTT
CDR3 protein: CASSPGTVRNTEAFF

clone size: many
D gene: TRBD1
V gene: TRBV6-5
J gene: TRBJ1-5
CDR3 DNA: TGTGCCAGCAGTTCCGTACAGGGGGCCGGTCAGCCCCAGCATTTT
CDR3 protein: CASSSVQGAGQPQHF

clone size: many
D gene: .
V gene: TRBV7-9
J gene: TRBJ1-4
CDR3 DNA: TGTGCCAGCAGCTTACATGGGCCAACTAATGAAAAACTGTTTTTT
CDR3 protein: CASSLHGPTNEKLFF

clone size: few
D gene: .
V gene: TRBV20-1
J gene: TRBJ1-5
CDR3 DNA: TGCAGTGCTAGAGATCAGAATAGCAATCAGCCCCAGCATTTT
CDR3 protein: CSARDQNSNQPQHF

clone size: few
D gene: .
V gene: TRBV28
J gene: TRBJ2-2
CDR3 DNA: TGTGCCAGCAATGGTATGGCGGAGCTGTTTTTT
CDR3 protein: CASNGMAELFF

clone size: few
D gene: .
V gene: TRBV9
J gene: TRBJ1-1
CDR3 DNA: TGTGCCAGCAGCGTAGGGGTGAGGGAGGCGGCGGAAGCTTTCTTT
CDR3 protein: CASSVGVREAAEAFF

clone size: many
D gene: .
V gene: TRBV11-2
J gene: TRBJ2-3
CDR3 DNA: TGTGCCAGCACCCTCCGGGACGCTAGCACAGATACGCAGTATTTT
CDR3 protein: CASTLRDASTDTQYF

clone size: many
D gene: TRBD2
V gene: TRBV29-1
J gene: TRBJ2-7
CDR3 DNA: TGCAGCGTGAAGCGGGGCCCCTACGAGCAGTACTTC
CDR3 protein: CSVKRGPYEQYF

clone size: many
D gene: .
V gene: TRBV24-1
J gene: TRBJ1-5
CDR3 DNA: TGTGCCACCAGTGACGGGTTTTATCAGCCCCAGCATTTT
CDR3 protein: CATSDGFYQPQHF

clone size: .
D gene: .
V gene: TRBV6-6
J gene: TRBJ1-1
CDR3 DNA: TGTGCCAGCAGTTACTCCAGAAACGATCAATCCACTGAAGCTTTCTTT
CDR3 protein: CASSYSRNDQSTEAFF

clone size: few
D gene: .
V gene: TRBV6-5
J gene: TRBJ2-5
CDR3 DNA: TGTGCCAGCAGTTACTCGAGAGGGCAAGAGACCCAGTACTTC
CDR3 protein: CASSYSRGQETQYF

clone size: .
D gene: .
V gene: TRBV11-2
J gene: TRBJ2-2
CDR3 DNA: TGTGCCAGCAGCTTACGGGGTGGCGGGGAGCTGTTTTTT
CDR3 protein: CASSLRGGGELFF

clone size: few
D gene: .
V gene: TRBV28
J gene: TRBJ1-4
CDR3 DNA: TGTGCCAGCAGTTTGGGGCCCGACCGGGAAAAACTGTTTTTT
CDR3 protein: CASSLGPDREKLFF

clone size: few
D gene: .
V gene: TRBV11-2
J gene: TRBJ1-5
CDR3 DNA: TGTGCCAGCAGCCCCCTTCGGGTACACAATCAGCCCCAGCATTTT
CDR3 protein: CASSPLRVHNQPQHF

clone size: .
D gene: TRBD2
V gene: TRBV6-1
J gene: TRBJ2-1
CDR3 DNA: TGTGCCAGCTTCTCGGGACTAGGGTCACGGAATGAGCAGTTCTTC
CDR3 protein: CASFSGLGSRNEQFF

clone size: .
D gene: .
V gene: TRBV2
J gene: TRBJ2-2
CDR3 DNA: TGTGCCAGTACCACGAACACCGGGGAGCTGTTTTTT
CDR3 protein: CASTTNTGELFF

clone size: few
D gene: .
V gene: TRBV20-1
J gene: TRBJ2-1
CDR3 DNA: TGCAGTGCTAGCGGCCGGTACAATGAGCAGTTCTTC
CDR3 protein: CSASGRYNEQFF

clone size: many
D gene: TRBD2
V gene: TRBV20-1
J gene: TRBJ2-7
CDR3 DNA: TGCAGTGCTAGAGATGTTAGCGGGGGCTACGAGCAGTACTTC
CDR3 protein: CSARDVSGGYEQYF

clone size: .
D gene: .
V gene: TRBV23-1
J gene: TRBJ1-6
CDR3 DNA: TGCGCCAGCAGTCAATCGGGTACACCTAATAATTCACCCCTCCACTTT
CDR3 protein: CASSQSGTPNNSPLHF

clone size: .
D gene: .
V gene: TRBV28
J gene: TRBJ1-1
CDR3 DNA: TGTGCCAGCAGTTTTACTGGGGCGGAAGCTTTCTTT
CDR3 protein: CASSFTGAEAFF

clone size: .
D gene: .
V gene: TRBV29-1
J gene: TRBJ2-3
CDR3 DNA: TGCATAACAGACACAGATACGCAGTATTTT
CDR3 protein: CITDTDTQYF

clone size: .
D gene: TRBD2
V gene: TRBV6-5
J gene: TRBJ2-1
CDR3 DNA: TGTGCCAGCAGCCCTTCTAGACTAGCGGCGCACAATGAGCAGTTCTTC
CDR3 protein: CASSPSRLAAHNEQFF

clone size: few
D gene: .
V gene: TRBV15
J gene: TRBJ1-6
CDR3 DNA: TGTGCCACCAGCAGAGATAGGTATAATTCACCCCTCCACTTT
CDR3 protein: CATSRDRYNSPLHF

clone size: many
D gene: TRBD2
V gene: TRBV6-2/TRBV6-3
J gene: TRBJ2-1
CDR3 DNA: TGTGCCAGCAGTTACTCCGAGACGGGGGGGCAGTTCTTC
CDR3 protein: CASSYSETGGQFF

clone size: few
D gene: .
V gene: TRBV28
J gene: TRBJ2-3
CDR3 DNA: TGTGCCAGCAGAGCTAGCACAGATACGCAGTATTTT
CDR3 protein: CASRASTDTQYF